The next 26 T cell receptor beta chains were all read from a single sample in a study of T cells after posttransplantation cyclophosphamide. Measured with immunoSEQ multiplex PCR; TCRdb has only the in-frame clones, and not every one. The repertoire yields some 23,000 clones, none seen only once; the top ten contain about 4.4%. The source material was PBMCs. These receptors all come from a woman aged 45 to 65 in good health, CMV-negative, and a related stem cell transplant donor.

This clone was recorded many times. This sequence joins TRBV18 and TRBJ1-5; TRBD1 is a possible D gene (5 bases). V lost 2 bases, J lost 9 bases, and 14 bases lay in between. Germline CDR1 is KGHSH and CDR2 is LQKENI. This CDR3 comprises 14 residues. CDR3 in DNA: TGTGCCAGCTCACCATCAGGGCACGATGGGCCCCAGCATTTT. The encoded protein is CASSPSGHDGPQHF.

Many counts were recorded for this clone. This chain links TRBV27 with TRBJ1-2; the match to TRBD1 covers 9 bases. Germline-derived CDR1 and CDR2 are MNHEY and SMNVEV (reference sequence). CDR3 length: 14 residues. The junction had 7 bases not matched to a gene; V was cut back by 5 bases and J by 6 bases. The CDR3 here is CASSARWDRDGYTF. The DNA of the CDR3 is TGTGCCAGCAGTGCTAGGTGGGACAGGGATGGCTACACCTTC.

This clone was observed many times. The chain recombines TRBV7-8 with TRBJ2-1; D uncertain. V was pared by 5 bases and J by 2 bases, with 7 bases between. Germline loops: CDR1 SGHVS, CDR2 FQNEAQ. The CDR3 extends over 13 amino acids. The CDR3: CASSTTTYNEQFF. The DNA of the CDR3 is TGTGCCAGCAGCACCACTACCTACAATGAGCAGTTCTTC. Based on the CDR3 plus reference TRBV7-8 and TRBJ2-1, the full variable domain is GAGVSQSPRYKVAKRGQDVALRCDPISGHVSLFWYQQALGQGPEFLTYFQNEAQLDKSGLPSDRFFAERPEGSVSTLKIQRTQQEDSAVYLCASSTTTYNEQFFGPGTRLTVL.

This clone was seen repeatedly, ten times or more. V and J are TRBV6-6 and TRBJ2-7, with 7 nucleotides matching TRBD1. The CDR3 covers 14 residues. Per the germline V gene, CDR1 is MNHNY and CDR2 is SVGAGI (reference sequence). Trimming took 2 bases from V and 0 from J; bases not matched to a gene: 1. CDR3 loop: CASSYPGGSYEQYF. CDR3 bases: TGTGCCAGCAGTTACCCAGGGGGCTCCTACGAGCAGTACTTC.

This clone was counted many times. The rearrangement joins TRBV14 to TRBJ2-2, with D possibly matching TRBD2 (6 bases). The germline V gene encodes CDR1 SGHDN and CDR2 FVKESK. V was cut by 4 bases and J by 5 bases, with 20 bases left in between. The CDR3 extends over 17 amino acids. The CDR3 is CASSLLGGGSWTGELFF. The CDR3 nucleotides read TGTGCCAGCAGCCTCTTGGGCGGAGGGTCGTGGACCGGGGAGCTGTTTTTT.

This clone has ten or more counts. V usage is TRBV4-1 and J usage is TRBJ1-2; D is ambiguous. The CDR3 has 14 residues. V was shortened by 1 base and J by 4 bases, with 10 bases between the two germline ends. CDR1 MGHRA and CDR2 YSYEKL come from the germline V gene. The CDR3 reads CASSQVGQIYGYTF. The CDR3 coding sequence is TGCGCCAGCAGCCAAGTTGGCCAGATCTATGGCTACACCTTC.

This clone was recorded at least ten times. The chain recombines TRBV28 with TRBJ1-2; 9 bases align to TRBD1. This CDR3 comprises 18 residues. The J segment lost 6 bases and the V segment lost 1 base, leaving 15 bases of the junction unmatched. Per germline, CDR1 MDHEN and CDR2 SYDVKM. CDR3 sequence reads: CASSLYLGGRQGGNGYTF. CDR3 sequence (DNA): TGTGCCAGCAGTTTATATCTTGGAGGGAGACAGGGGGGAAATGGCTACACCTTC.

This clone showed up many times. The CDR3 DNA follows: TGTGCCAGCAGTTATCGGGGGGATACTGCTTACGAGCAGTACTTC. This translates into CASSYRGDTAYEQYF. The chain uses TRBV6-5 and TRBJ2-7; 7 bases are a match to TRBD2. The trim removed 3 bases at V and 4 bases at J, leaving 9 bases unmatched. The germline gives CDR1 MNHEY, CDR2 SVGAGI. The CDR3 is 15 residues long.

This clone has ten or more counts. The chain carries TRBV10-1 and TRBJ2-4; D may be TRBD1 (5 bases). This CDR3 has 17 amino acids. The V end lost 10 bases, the J end lost 0 bases, and 22 bases lay between the germline ends. CDR1 is WNHNN, CDR2 SYGVQD, per germline (reference sequence). The CDR3 sequence: CATNDRTFPLAKNIQYF. The CDR3 nucleotides read TGCGCCACCAATGACAGAACCTTCCCCCTAGCCAAAAACATTCAGTACTTC.

Many counts were recorded for this clone. The V call is TRBV19, the J call TRBJ1-4, with 8 bases identical to TRBD1. Germline CDR1 and CDR2: LNHDA and SQIVND (reference sequence). CDR3 length: 15 residues. V shed 6 bases, J shed 3 bases, and the junction held 6 bases outside the gene matches. CDR3 sequence (DNA): TGTGCCAGTAGGCAGGGGGCCTTAGCTAATGAAAAACTGTTTTTT. Amino acid sequence: CASRQGALANEKLFF. Based on the CDR3 plus reference TRBV19 and TRBJ1-4, the full variable domain is DGGITQSPKYLFRKEGQNVTLSCEQNLNHDAMYWYRQDPGQGLRLIYYSQIVNDFQKGDIAEGYSVSREKKESFPLTVTSAQKNPTAFYLCASRQGALANEKLFFGSGTQLSVL.

This clone was detected many times. The rearrangement uses TRBV9 and TRBJ1-1; a possible D gene is TRBD1 (6 bases). V was cut by 4 bases and J by 3 bases, with 19 bases left in between. The CDR3 contains 16 residues. CDR1 and CDR2 (germline): SGDLS, YYNGEE. The CDR3 loop reads CASSPRGRGADTEAFF. The CDR3 DNA reads as TGTGCCAGCAGCCCCCGGGGGAGGGGGGCGGACACTGAAGCTTTCTTT. The variable domain in full, with the rest retrieved from reference TRBV9 and TRBJ1-1, is DSGVTQTPKHLITATGQRVTLRCSPRSGDLSVYWYQQSLDQGLQFLIQYYNGEERAKGNILERFSAQQFPDLHSELNLSSLELGDSALYFCASSPRGRGADTEAFFGQGTRLTVV.

This clone was recorded many times. The genes are TRBV7-6 and TRBJ2-5, with D possibly TRBD2 on 6 matching bases. Deletions cut 3 bases from V and 0 bases from J, with 11 bases between. Germline values: CDR1 SGHVS, CDR2 FNYEAQ. The CDR3 covers 15 residues. Written as DNA, the CDR3 is TGTGCCAGCAGCTTGATACGGGGGTACCAAGAGACCCAGTACTTC. Protein: CASSLIRGYQETQYF.

This clone was detected many times. V and J are TRBV28 and TRBJ2-5; TRBD2 might be the D (5 bases). This CDR3 has 18 residues. Deletions cut 1 base from V and 2 bases from J, with 20 bases between. CDR1 MDHEN and CDR2 SYDVKM come from the germline V gene. The CDR3 reads CASSLSVGLGSVQETQYF. CDR3 DNA: TGTGCCAGCAGTTTATCGGTCGGACTTGGTAGCGTGCAAGAGACCCAGTACTTC.

Many counts were recorded for this clone. This chain uses TRBV9 with TRBJ2-2; D may be TRBD1 (6 bases). The V end lost 6 bases, the J end lost 3 bases, and 12 bases lay between the germline ends. The CDR3 contains 14 residues. Germline lookup yields CDR1 SGDLS and CDR2 YYNGEE. CDR3 nucleotides: TGTGCCAGCAATGGGGGCAGGGACACCGGGGAGCTGTTTTTT. Amino acids: CASNGGRDTGELFF.

This clone was picked up many times. This sequence joins TRBV19 and TRBJ2-7; D gene uncertain. The CDR3 covers 12 residues. Germline V gene data show CDR1 as LNHDA and CDR2 as SQIVND (reference sequence). Trimming took off 3 bases at V and 6 bases at J, with 9 bases between the two ends. The DNA for the CDR3 is TGTGCCAGTAGTATCTTTTCCGGCGAGCAGTACTTC. It specifies CASSIFSGEQYF.

In this sample, this clone turned up many times. The chain employs TRBV15 and TRBJ2-5, with 12 bases matching TRBD2. Germline V gene sequence: CDR1 LNHNV, CDR2 YYDKDF (reference sequence). The CDR3 has 16 amino acids. V lost 0 bases, J lost 5 bases, and 4 bases stayed unmatched. CDR3 coding DNA: TGTGCCACCAGCAGAGATCTAGCGGGGGGGTTTGAGACCCAGTACTTC. It yields the protein CATSRDLAGGFETQYF.

This clone has a count of ten or more. V gene TRBV6-4 combines with J gene TRBJ1-1; D is perhaps TRBD1 (5 bases). The germline V gene has CDR1 MRHNA and CDR2 SNTAGT. There are 13 residues in the CDR3. The V and J ends lost 4 bases and 2 bases respectively, with 8 bases between them. The CDR3 nucleotides read TGTGCCAGCAGTGTTGGGGCAAACACTGAAGCTTTCTTT. Translated: CASSVGANTEAFF.

This clone was counted at least ten times. The V call is TRBV2, the J call TRBJ1-3; 9 nucleotides line up with TRBD1. In germline, CDR1 is SNHLY, CDR2 FYNNEI. This CDR3 is 15 amino acids long. With V trimmed by 6 bases and J by 2 bases, 5 bases remained unmatched. CDR3 sequence reads: CASREQGAPGNTIYF. CDR3 nucleotide sequence: TGTGCCAGCAGAGAACAGGGGGCTCCTGGAAACACCATATATTTT.

At least ten counts were recorded for this clone. CDR3 DNA sequence: TGTGCCAGCAGACAGGGGACAACTAATGAAAAACTGTTTTTT. Its translation is CASRQGTTNEKLFF. V gene TRBV7-6 combines with J gene TRBJ1-4; 7 nucleotides agree with TRBD1. CDR1 is SGHVS, CDR2 FNYEAQ, per germline. J lost 0 bases, V lost 6 bases, and 1 base had no gene match. This CDR3 contains 14 residues.

This clone was counted at least ten times. This chain joins TRBV7-3 and TRBJ2-2, with 10 positions matching TRBD1. The CDR3 extends over 18 amino acids. Germline values: CDR1 SGHTA, CDR2 FQGTGA. Unmatched junction bases numbered 16, after V lost 3 bases and J lost 9 bases. The CDR3 DNA sequence: TGTGCCAGCAGCTTGGCGACAGGGGGCATTTTTCACCCCCGGGAGCTGTTTTTT. The encoded protein is CASSLATGGIFHPRELFF.

This clone occurred many times. The chain carries TRBV30 and TRBJ1-1; possibly TRBD1 for D (5 bases). The V end was cut by 4 bases, the J end by 5 bases, with 11 bases between. Germline CDR1 and CDR2: GTSNPN and SVGIG (reference sequence). The CDR3 covers 12 residues. The CDR3 DNA reads TGTGCCTGGACGGGGGTAAAGACTGAAGCTTTCTTT. As protein: CAWTGVKTEAFF.

This clone showed up many times. This chain connects TRBV27 to TRBJ2-7; D is uncertain. Germline CDR1 reads MNHEY; CDR2 reads SMNVEV (reference sequence). Trimming pared 3 bases from V and 0 bases from J, leaving 9 bases between. CDR3 size: 14 residues. The CDR3 is CASSFSVSSYEQYF. The DNA of the CDR3 is TGTGCCAGCAGTTTTTCGGTGAGCTCCTACGAGCAGTACTTC.

This clone was observed at least ten times. V is TRBV5-1 and J is TRBJ2-5; 9 bases align to TRBD1. Germline V gives CDR1 SGHRS, CDR2 YFSETQ. With 4 bases clipped from V and 3 bases from J, the junction kept 4 bases outside the gene matches. This CDR3 spans 14 amino acids. The CDR3 nucleotides read TGCGCCAGCAGCCTAAGACAGGGGGAAGAGACCCAGTACTTC. Translated: CASSLRQGEETQYF.

This clone showed up many times. V is TRBV5-6 and J is TRBJ2-3; TRBD2 aligns across 14 bases. CDR3 length: 15 residues. Per the germline V gene, CDR1 is SGHDT and CDR2 is YYEEEE. With V trimmed by 6 bases and J by 4 bases, 4 bases remained unmatched. This CDR3 is CASTMTSGGADTQYF. The CDR3 bases are TGTGCCAGCACCATGACTAGCGGGGGGGCAGATACGCAGTATTTT.

This clone came up many times. This chain links TRBV30 with TRBJ2-3; TRBD2 is a possible D gene (6 bases). There are 13 residues in the CDR3. Deletions cut 4 bases from V and 2 bases from J, with 10 bases between. From germline, CDR1 is GTSNPN and CDR2 SVGIG (reference sequence). The chain's CDR3 is CAWTGDHTDTQYF. The CDR3, as DNA: TGTGCCTGGACGGGGGATCACACAGATACGCAGTATTTT.

In this sample, this clone is medium-sized. V gene TRBV7-2 combines with J gene TRBJ1-2; 7 positions agree with TRBD1. The CDR3 is made up of 13 amino acids. V lost 5 bases to trimming and J lost 6 bases; unmatched junction nucleotides: 6. CDR1 is SGHTA, CDR2 FQGNSA, per germline. In DNA form, the CDR3 reads TGTGCCAGCAGCAGCCGACAGGGACATGGCTACACCTTC. This gives the protein CASSSRQGHGYTF.